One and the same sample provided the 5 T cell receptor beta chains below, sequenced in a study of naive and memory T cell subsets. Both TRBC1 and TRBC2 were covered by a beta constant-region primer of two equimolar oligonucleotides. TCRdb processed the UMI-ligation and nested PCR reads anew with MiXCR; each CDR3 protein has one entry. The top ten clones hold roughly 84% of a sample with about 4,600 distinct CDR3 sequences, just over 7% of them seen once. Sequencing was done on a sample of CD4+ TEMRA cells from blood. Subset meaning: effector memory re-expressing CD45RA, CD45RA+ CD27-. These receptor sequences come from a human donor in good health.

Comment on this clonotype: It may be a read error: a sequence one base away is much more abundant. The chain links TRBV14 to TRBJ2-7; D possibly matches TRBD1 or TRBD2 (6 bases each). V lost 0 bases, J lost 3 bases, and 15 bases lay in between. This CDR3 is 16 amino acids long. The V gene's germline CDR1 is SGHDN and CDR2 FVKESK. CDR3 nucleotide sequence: TGTGCCAGCAGCCAAGATGCATGTCGGGGGCGCTACGAGCAGTACTTC. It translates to CASSQDACRGRYEQYF.

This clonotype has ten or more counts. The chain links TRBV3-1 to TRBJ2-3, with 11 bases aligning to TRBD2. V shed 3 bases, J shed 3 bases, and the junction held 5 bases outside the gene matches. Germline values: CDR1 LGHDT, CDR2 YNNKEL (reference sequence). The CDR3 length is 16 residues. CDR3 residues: CASSQRLAGPTDTQYF. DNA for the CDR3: TGTGCCAGCAGCCAGAGACTAGCGGGGCCTACAGATACGCAGTATTTT.

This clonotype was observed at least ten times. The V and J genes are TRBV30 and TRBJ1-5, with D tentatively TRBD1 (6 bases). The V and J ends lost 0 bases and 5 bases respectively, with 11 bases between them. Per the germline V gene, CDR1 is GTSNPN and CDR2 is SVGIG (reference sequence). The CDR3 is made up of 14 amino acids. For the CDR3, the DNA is TGTGCCTGGAGTGTACTTGGGGGCTATCAGCCCCAGCATTTT. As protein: CAWSVLGGYQPQHF.

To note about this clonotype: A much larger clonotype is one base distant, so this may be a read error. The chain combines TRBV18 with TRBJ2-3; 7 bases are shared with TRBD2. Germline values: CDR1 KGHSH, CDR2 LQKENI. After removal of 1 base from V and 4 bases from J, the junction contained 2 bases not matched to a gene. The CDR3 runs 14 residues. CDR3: CASSPREGADTQYF. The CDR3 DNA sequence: TGTGCCAGCTCACCACGGGAGGGTGCAGATACGCAGTATTTT.

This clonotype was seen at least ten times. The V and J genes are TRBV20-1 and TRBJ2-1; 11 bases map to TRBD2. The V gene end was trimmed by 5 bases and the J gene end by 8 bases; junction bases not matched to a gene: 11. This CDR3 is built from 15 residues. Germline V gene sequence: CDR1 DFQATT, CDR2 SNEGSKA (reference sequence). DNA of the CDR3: TGCAGTGCTGGGGCTAGACTAGCGGGGTCGGATGAGCAGTTCTTC. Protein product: CSAGARLAGSDEQFF.